This entry is about one T cell receptor beta chain. In the original analysis: Quantification of nucleated cells was approximated via reference gene primer amplification. Clones were read by immunoSEQ multiplex PCR, and TCRdb kept only the in-frame ones, dropping some. The DNA gave D and trimming, while V, J and clone size come from that table. The sample includes roughly 280,000 clones, roughly nine tenths of them seen just once. This specimen belongs to a study of blood T cell repertoires in COVID-19. Study-wide background: The samples span acute and convalescent COVID-19 from the United States, Italy and Spain.

CDR1 is KGHDR, CDR2 SFDVKD, per germline. The CDR3 extends over 16 amino acids. The ends lost 6 bases at V and 2 bases at J; junction bases unmatched: 7. The chain combines TRBV24-1 with TRBJ2-7; 12 bases fit TRBD2. The sequenced sample consisted of peripheral blood. The receptor was derived from a middle-aged man with active or convalescent COVID-19. CDR3 sequence (DNA): TGTGCCACCAGTACTACCCCTAGCGGGGGGGCCTACGAGCAGTACTTC. It specifies CATSTTPSGGAYEQYF.